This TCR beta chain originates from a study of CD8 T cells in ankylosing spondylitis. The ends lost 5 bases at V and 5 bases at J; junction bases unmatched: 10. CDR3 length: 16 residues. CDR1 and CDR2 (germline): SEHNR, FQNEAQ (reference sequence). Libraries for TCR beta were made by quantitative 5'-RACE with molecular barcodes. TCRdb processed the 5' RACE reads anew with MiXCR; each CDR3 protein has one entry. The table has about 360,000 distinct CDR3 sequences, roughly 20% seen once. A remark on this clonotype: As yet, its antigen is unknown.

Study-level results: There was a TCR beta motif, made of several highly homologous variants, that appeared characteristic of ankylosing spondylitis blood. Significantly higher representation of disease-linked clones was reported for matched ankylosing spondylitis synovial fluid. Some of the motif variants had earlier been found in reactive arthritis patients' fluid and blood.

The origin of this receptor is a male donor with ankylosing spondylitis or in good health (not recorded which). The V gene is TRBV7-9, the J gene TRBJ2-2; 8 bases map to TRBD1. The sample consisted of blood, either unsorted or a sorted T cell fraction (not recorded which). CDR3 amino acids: CASSPLDRGSTGELFF. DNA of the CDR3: TGTGCCAGCAGCCCCCTCGACAGGGGAAGTACCGGGGAGCTGTTTTTT.